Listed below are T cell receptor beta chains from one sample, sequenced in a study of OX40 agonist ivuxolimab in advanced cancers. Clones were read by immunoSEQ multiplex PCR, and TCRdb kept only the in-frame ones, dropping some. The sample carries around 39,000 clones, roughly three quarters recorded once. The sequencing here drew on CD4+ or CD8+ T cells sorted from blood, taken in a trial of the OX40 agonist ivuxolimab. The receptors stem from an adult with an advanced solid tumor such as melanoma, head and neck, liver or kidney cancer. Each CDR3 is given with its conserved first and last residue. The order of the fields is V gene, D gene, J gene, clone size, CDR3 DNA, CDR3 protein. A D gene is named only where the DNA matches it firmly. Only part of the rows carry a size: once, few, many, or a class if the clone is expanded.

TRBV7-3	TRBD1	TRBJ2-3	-	TGTGCCAGCAGCCGGACAGGGGGCGGCACAGATACGCAGTATTTT	CASSRTGGGTDTQYF
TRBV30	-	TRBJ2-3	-	TGTGCCTGGAGTGTGGGGACTAGCACAGATACGCAGTATTTT	CAWSVGTSTDTQYF
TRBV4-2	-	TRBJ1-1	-	TGTGCCAGCAGCCGGACCGGGAGCACTGAAGCTTTCTTT	CASSRTGSTEAFF
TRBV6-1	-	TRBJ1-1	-	TGTGCCAGCAGCCGAGGGGGGGCGCAGGGGACTGAAGCTTTCTTT	CASSRGGAQGTEAFF
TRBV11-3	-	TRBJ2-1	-	TGTGCCAGCAGCGGGCCATTAAGGAATGAGCAGTTCTTC	CASSGPLRNEQFF
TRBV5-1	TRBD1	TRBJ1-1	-	TGCGCCAGTCGACAGGGGTCTTACATGAACACTGAAGCTTTCTTT	CASRQGSYMNTEAFF
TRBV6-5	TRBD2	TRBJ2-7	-	TGTGCCAGCAGGTGGGGACTAGAGGGGCCTTACGAGCAGTACTTC	CASRWGLEGPYEQYF
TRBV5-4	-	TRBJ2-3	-	TGTGCCAGCAGCTCGGTCGGGGCAGATACGCAGTATTTT	CASSSVGADTQYF
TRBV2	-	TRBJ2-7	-	TGTGCCAGCCTCGGAGGCTCCTACGAGCAGTACTTC	CASLGGSYEQYF
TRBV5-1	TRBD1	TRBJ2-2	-	TGCGCCAGCAGCTTGGGGGACAGTTTCACCGGGGAGCTGTTTTTT	CASSLGDSFTGELFF
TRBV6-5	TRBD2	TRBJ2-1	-	TGTGCCAGCAGTCGCCGACTAGCGGGGGACAATGAGCAGTTCTTC	CASSRRLAGDNEQFF
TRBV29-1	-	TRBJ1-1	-	TGCAGCGTTGACGTCAGGGGAGGGACTGAAGCTTTCTTT	CSVDVRGGTEAFF
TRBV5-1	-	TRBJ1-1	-	TGCGCCAGCAGCTACCGGCCCGGGGCCACTGAAGCTTTCTTT	CASSYRPGATEAFF
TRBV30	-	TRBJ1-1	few	TGTGCCTGGAGCTCGGGGTTGGGCACTGAAGCTTTCTTT	CAWSSGLGTEAFF
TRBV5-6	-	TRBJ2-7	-	TGTGCCAGCAGCCTGTGGACAGACTACGAGCAGTACTTC	CASSLWTDYEQYF
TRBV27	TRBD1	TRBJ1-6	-	TGTGCCAGCAGTTCACCGAGGGGGGACAGGGCTAATTCACCCCTCCACTTT	CASSSPRGDRANSPLHF
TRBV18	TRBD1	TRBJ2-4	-	TGTGCCAGCTCATTACTGGGGACAGGGCAAGCCAAAAACATTCAGTACTTC	CASSLLGTGQAKNIQYF
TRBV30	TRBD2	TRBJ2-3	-	TGTGCCTGGAGTCGACTTGGACTAGCGACAGATACGCAGTATTTT	CAWSRLGLATDTQYF
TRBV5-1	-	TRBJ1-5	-	TGCGCCAGCAGCCCCTTTTGGGGGCAGGATCAGCCCCAGCATTTT	CASSPFWGQDQPQHF
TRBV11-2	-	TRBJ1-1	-	TGTGCCAGCAGCTTATTCGAGTGGGGGGGTGACACTGAAGCTTTCTTT	CASSLFEWGGDTEAFF
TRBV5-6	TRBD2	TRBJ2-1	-	TGTGCCAGCAGCTTGTCGGTCCAGCGGGGCGATTACAATGAGCAGTTCTTC	CASSLSVQRGDYNEQFF
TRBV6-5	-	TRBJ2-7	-	TGTGCCAGCAGTCTTGGAGGGAACGAGCAGTACTTC	CASSLGGNEQYF
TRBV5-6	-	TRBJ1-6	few	TGTGCCAGCAGCTTTGGGGCAGGGCCGCTAACCAATTCACCCCTCCACTTT	CASSFGAGPLTNSPLHF
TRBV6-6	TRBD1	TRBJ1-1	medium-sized	TGTGCCAGCAGTTACTCAGGGGGCAGGAATGAAGCTTTCTTT	CASSYSGGRNEAFF
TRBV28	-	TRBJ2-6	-	TGTGCCAGCAGTTCCGTGAACTCTGGGGCCAACGTCCTGACTTTC	CASSSVNSGANVLTF
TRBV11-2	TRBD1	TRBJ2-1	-	TGTGCCGGAAGCGGTAACAGGGGGTCCTACAATGAGCAGTTCTTC	CAGSGNRGSYNEQFF
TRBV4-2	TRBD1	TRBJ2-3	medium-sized	TGTGCCAGCAGCCAAGGAGGGGGCCCAGATACGCAGTATTTT	CASSQGGGPDTQYF
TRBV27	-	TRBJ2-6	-	TGTGCCAGCAGGAGTTTTCTTGGGGCCAACGTCCTGACTTTC	CASRSFLGANVLTF
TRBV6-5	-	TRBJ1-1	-	TGTGCCAGCAAACCACAGGGAGATGGGGACACTGAAGCTTTCTTT	CASKPQGDGDTEAFF
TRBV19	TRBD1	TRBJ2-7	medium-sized	TGTGCCAGTAAGCAGGGGGCCGGGGATTCCTACGAGCAGTACTTC	CASKQGAGDSYEQYF
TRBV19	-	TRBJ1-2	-	TGTGCCAGTAGTATTGGGGGTCAGATTAACTATGGCTACACCTTC	CASSIGGQINYGYTF
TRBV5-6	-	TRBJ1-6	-	TGTGCCAGCAGCTCCACAGGTGCCACTTCACCCCTCCACTTT	CASSSTGATSPLHF
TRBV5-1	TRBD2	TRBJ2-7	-	TGCGCCAGCAGCTCGAGTATGGGACTAGCGGGGACCTACGAGCAGTACTTC	CASSSSMGLAGTYEQYF
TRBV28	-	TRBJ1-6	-	TGTGCCAGCACCGCCCACCCGGGGGGTAGGCACTTT	CASTAHPGGRHF
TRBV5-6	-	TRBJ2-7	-	TGTGCCAGCAGCTTTGCAGGGAGCTCCTACGAGCAGTACTTC	CASSFAGSSYEQYF
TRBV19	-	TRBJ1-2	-	TGTGCCAGTAGTTTAGGGGCAGGGGTGGACGGCTACACCTTC	CASSLGAGVDGYTF
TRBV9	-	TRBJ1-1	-	TGTGCCAGCAGCCAAAAAAGCACAGGGATTGAAGCTTTCTTT	CASSQKSTGIEAFF
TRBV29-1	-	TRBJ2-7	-	TGCAGCGTTGACCGGCAGGTTGGGGAGCAGTACTTC	CSVDRQVGEQYF
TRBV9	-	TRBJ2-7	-	TGTGCCAGCAGCGGCCCCACCTACGAGCAGTACTTC	CASSGPTYEQYF
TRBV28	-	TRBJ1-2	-	TGTGCCAGCAGTTTATCTCGTGCAGGGGAGTATGGCTACACCTTC	CASSLSRAGEYGYTF
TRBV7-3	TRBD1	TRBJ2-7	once	TGTGCCAGCAGCTCCCCCGGGACAGGGCTCCACGAGCAGTACTTC	CASSSPGTGLHEQYF
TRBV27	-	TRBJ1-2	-	TGTGCCAGCAGTTTAGGGGGTCCGGCGGGCTACACCTTC	CASSLGGPAGYTF
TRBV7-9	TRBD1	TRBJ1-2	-	TGTGCCAGCAGCCTATCGGTCGGGACAGCTAGCCGGACCTTC	CASSLSVGTASRTF
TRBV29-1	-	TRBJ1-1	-	TGCAGCGTTGGGAGGGAGGGCGGCGCTTTCTTT	CSVGREGGAFF
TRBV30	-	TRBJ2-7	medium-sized	TGTGCCTGGAGTGTATCCTACGAGCAGTACTTC	CAWSVSYEQYF
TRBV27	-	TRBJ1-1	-	TGTGCCAGCAGTTTTAGGTTTTACACTGAAGCTTTCTTT	CASSFRFYTEAFF
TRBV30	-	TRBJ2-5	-	TGTGCCTGGAGTGCGGGGGGCATGGGTAGAGAGACCCAGTACTTC	CAWSAGGMGRETQYF
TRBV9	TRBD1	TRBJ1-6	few	TGTGCCAGCAGCGTAGGCGACAGGGTGGTAGAGGCCCTCCACTTT	CASSVGDRVVEALHF
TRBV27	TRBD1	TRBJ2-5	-	TGTGCCAGCAGTCCGAGACAGGGTGGGACCCAGTACTTC	CASSPRQGGTQYF
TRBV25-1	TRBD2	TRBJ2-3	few	TGTGCCAGCAGTGAATGGGCTAGCGGGGAACTAGATACGCAGTATTTT	CASSEWASGELDTQYF
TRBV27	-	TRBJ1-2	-	TGTGCCAGCTCCTCCATTCCAGGGTATGGCTACACCTTC	CASSSIPGYGYTF
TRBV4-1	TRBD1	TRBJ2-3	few	TGCGCCAGCAGCCGGACAGGGTTCAGTCTCGCCACAGATACGCAGTATTTT	CASSRTGFSLATDTQYF
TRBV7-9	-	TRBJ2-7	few	TGTGCCAGCAGCTTAGACAGTCTCGAGCAGTACTTC	CASSLDSLEQYF
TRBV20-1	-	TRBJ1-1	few	TGCAGTGCTAGAGAGCGACATGAAGCTTTCTTT	CSARERHEAFF
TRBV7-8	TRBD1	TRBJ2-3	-	TGTGCCAGCAGCCGAAATACAGGGGCTAGCACAGATACGCAGTATTTT	CASSRNTGASTDTQYF